This T cell receptor beta chain was identified during a study of T-cell memory formation after mild COVID-19. Study at large: TCR clustering was largely donor specific. Study results and limitations: Clones that shrank (day 15 to 85) were balanced CD4/CD8, whereas later expanders leaned CD4+. Researchers found some responding clones in pre-infection memory, a sign that cross-reactive memory joined.

5'RACE primed at constant segments yielded TCR alpha and TCR beta cDNA libraries bearing sample barcodes and UMIs. Via MiXCR, TCRdb re-called the 5' RACE reads, giving one row per CDR3 protein. The sample yields around 300,000 distinct CDR3 sequences, approximately 19% seen once. On this clonotype: Its matching antigen is unknown.

This TCR derives from a man between 18 and 29 years old who had mild COVID-19 (a few samples of this study predate the infection). Cell type and time point are not known. Sequenced sample: PBMCs or a T cell subset sorted from them (not recorded which).

CDR3 DNA: TGTGCCAGCAGTTTCCTACAGGGGCTAGATTACATTCAGTACTTC. It yields the protein CASSFLQGLDYIQYF. The chain couples TRBV12-3 or TRBV12-4 to TRBJ2-4; TRBD1 aligns across 7 bases. CDR3 length: 15 residues. The trim removed 3 bases at V and 8 bases at J, leaving 10 bases unmatched.